The clone carrying this T cell receptor beta chain was observed once. No antigen is known for it. The CDR3 is 16 amino acids. Germline V gene lookup returns CDR1 SGHRS and CDR2 YFSETQ. V was clipped by 1 base and J by 10 bases, with 20 bases between them. Use of 60 Vbeta and 13 Jbeta primers characterized the PCR. Assay used: immunoSEQ multiplex PCR; TCRdb lists only in-frame clones, some missing. The data show 120,000 or so clones, about 86% seen once. The data belong to a study of cytomegalovirus exposure and HLA in healthy donors. Study results and limitations: A later analysis linked a missense DCLRE1C variant to TCR beta V- and J-gene trimming. In vitro checks showed that three CMV-associated chains really do target CMV antigens.

The sequenced sample was PBMCs. V and J are TRBV5-1 and TRBJ1-4; D possibly corresponds to TRBD1 (6 bases). The sequence was collected from a man aged 35 to 55 in good health and CMV-seronegative. CDR3 sequence (DNA): TGCGCCAGCAGCTTGTCCCCGGACAGAACAAGAGGAAAACTGTTTTTT. Its translation is CASSLSPDRTRGKLFF.